One T cell receptor (beta chain) is described in this entry. The record originates from a study of Ad26.COV2.S vaccination and SARS-CoV-2 variants. TCRdb's copy holds only in-frame clones and misses some; the assay was immunoSEQ multiplex PCR. Here the sample spans 440,000 or so clones, 80% to 95% being singletons. As to treatment: around 19 received Ad26.COV2.S at low or high dose, single or two shots; 5 received placebo; per-sample allocation not given. After the first vaccine or placebo injection, samples were drawn on day 63. The germline gives CDR1 LGHNA, CDR2 YSLEER. This CDR3 has 15 amino acids. V was pared by 2 bases and J by 1 base, with 9 bases between.

The source is a person between 18 and 65 years old who received the Ad26.COV2.S COVID-19 vaccine or a placebo. The sequencing used peripheral blood, collected in a trial of Ad26.COV2.S vaccine versus placebo. The chain links TRBV4-3 to TRBJ2-1, with D unresolved. The CDR3, as DNA: TGCGCCAGCAGCCAACAGCCGACTTCCTACAATGAGCAGTTCTTC. Protein sequence: CASSQQPTSYNEQFF.